This TCR beta chain comes out of a study of Graves' ophthalmopathy and Graves' hyperthyroidism. Overall study results and limits: In blood, most expanded thyroid clonotypes above 0.001 frequency were also detected.

This clonotype appeared a few times. Antigen: not known. Trimming removed 1 base from V and 5 bases from J; junction bases left unmatched: 8. Germline V gene lookup returns CDR1 SGHTA and CDR2 FQGTGA. The CDR3 runs 16 residues. The authors amplified TCR beta CDR3 regions from RNA transcripts. Second-round multiplex PCR came after first-round RT-PCR with HTBI primers. TCRdb independently ran MiXCR on the multiplex PCR reads; one entry per CDR3 protein. The profile shows 600,000 to 950,000 distinct CDR3 sequences, 40% of them singletons. None of the included patients had other autoimmune diseases, uncontrolled infections, pregnancy or lactation, as these led to exclusion. Orbital computed tomography, together with clinical symptoms, serum thyroxine, TRAb and thyroid ultrasound, was used for diagnosis.

The origin of this receptor is an adult man with Graves' ophthalmopathy. Sequences were obtained from peripheral blood. The rearrangement uses TRBV7-3 and TRBJ2-5; TRBD2 matches 9 bases. The CDR3 is CASSLILGGRGETQYF. CDR3 nucleotides: TGTGCCAGCAGCTTAATTTTGGGCGGGAGGGGGGAGACCCAGTACTTC.